The clone carrying this T cell receptor (beta chain) was detected a few times. The data stem from a study of CD8+ T cells in alopecia areata. This CDR3 is built from 18 residues. Germline trimming cut 1 base from V and 4 bases from J; bases unmatched to any gene: 7. Germline assignment: CDR1 SQVTM and CDR2 ANQGSEA. Treatment given: oral pan-JAK inhibitor, 5-10 mg twice daily. RNA was isolated and reverse transcribed to cDNA, the sequencing template. Assay: immunoSEQ multiplex PCR; the TCRdb copy retains only in-frame clones and omits some. Of 140,000 to 150,000 clones listed, 50% to 65% were seen once; the top ten hold approximately 15%.

The source is a human donor with alopecia areata. The chain has TRBV29-1 and TRBJ2-1; 16 positions match TRBD2. The material sequenced was CD8+ T cells sorted from blood, taken at week 4, from a patient treated with tofacitinib. CDR3 nucleotides: TGCAGCGTTGAAGTTGGGACTAGCGGGGGGGCCTGGTACAATGAGCAGTTCTTC. It specifies CSVEVGTSGGAWYNEQFF.